The 29 T cell receptor beta chains given below trace back to one sample, sequenced in a study of immune characterization of retroperitoneal liposarcoma. Each CDR3 protein is one row after TCRdb ran MiXCR on the PCR reads. The table lists some 10,000 distinct CDR3 sequences, less than 30% of them singletons, with around 9.1% in the top ten. The sample consisted of tumor tissue. The receptor set was obtained from a male donor with retroperitoneal liposarcoma.

This clonotype ranks as medium-sized. The V call is TRBV7-8, the J call TRBJ2-5; D tentatively fits TRBD1 or TRBD2 (5 bases each). Judging by the DNA end, TRBJ2-7 fits better; the J call may be wrong. Per the germline V gene, CDR1 is SGHVS and CDR2 is FQNEAQ. There are 12 residues in the CDR3. The CDR3 is CASSLVRGEQYF. The CDR3 DNA is TGTGCCAGCAGCTTAGTGAGGGGCGAGCAGTACTTC.

This clonotype is medium-sized (0.01 to 0.1%). The chain recombines TRBV7-8 with TRBJ2-5, with D possibly TRBD1 on 6 matching bases. Germline lookup yields CDR1 SGHVS and CDR2 FQNEAQ. The CDR3 length is 17 residues. Trimming stripped 4 bases from V and 11 bases from J, with 29 bases between. Written as DNA, the CDR3 is TGTGCCAGCAGCTCCCTAGGGGGTGTAGGACGCAGGAATGAGCAGTACTTC. Protein: CASSSLGGVGRRNEQYF.

This clonotype is termed medium-sized. The chain joins TRBV7-9 to TRBJ2-3, with 7 nucleotides matching TRBD2. V lost 5 bases to trimming and J lost 6 bases; unmatched junction nucleotides: 2. CDR1 is SEHNR, CDR2 FQNEAQ, per germline (reference sequence). This CDR3 contains 12 residues. CDR3 bases: TGTGCCAGCAGCCCCGGGGGGGATACGCAGTATTTT. Residues: CASSPGGDTQYF.

The chain carries TRBV11-2 and TRBJ2-7; 13 nucleotides line up with TRBD2. The J segment lost 7 bases and the V segment lost 1 base, leaving 7 bases of the junction unmatched. The CDR3 totals 16 residues. Germline V lookup: CDR1 SGHAT, CDR2 FQNNGV. The CDR3 here is CASSLAGLAGVGEQYF. The CDR3 DNA reads TGTGCCAGCAGCTTAGCCGGACTAGCGGGAGTTGGAGAGCAGTACTTC.

This clonotype occurred a few times. V usage is TRBV7-8 and J usage is TRBJ2-1; tentatively, D is TRBD2 (6 bases). Trimming pared 2 bases from V and 10 bases from J, leaving 15 bases between. Germline assignment: CDR1 SGHVS and CDR2 FQNEAQ. The CDR3 covers 14 residues. The CDR3 sequence: CASSLSGLAYEQFF. The CDR3 DNA follows: TGTGCCAGCAGCTTATCGGGACTCGCCTACGAGCAGTTCTTC.

This clonotype came up a few times. The chain combines TRBV6-1 with TRBJ1-5; no clear D. Germline-derived CDR1 and CDR2 are MNHNS and SASEGT. V was pared by 7 bases and J by 2 bases, with 12 bases between. The CDR3 sequence is 14 residues long. The CDR3 bases are TGTGCCAGCACCAAGGCCGGACGCAATCAGCCCCAGCATTTT. Its translation is CASTKAGRNQPQHF.

This clonotype was recorded many times. The CDR3 DNA follows: TGTGCCAGCATCGCCCGGGACAGAATAAGGGCACCCCTCCACTTT. This codes for CASIARDRIRAPLHF. This sequence joins TRBV6-1 and TRBJ1-6; 7 bases align to TRBD1. The CDR3 length is 15 residues. The trim removed 7 bases at V and 11 bases at J, leaving 14 bases unmatched. Germline V gene data show CDR1 as MNHNS and CDR2 as SASEGT.

This clonotype was counted between two and nine times. The J gene is TRBJ2-7, the V gene TRBV6-1; D is uncertain. The CDR3 extends over 13 amino acids. The V gene's germline CDR1 is MNHNS and CDR2 SASEGT. Deletions cut 6 bases from V and 13 bases from J, with 22 bases between. The CDR3 protein is CASSPVNTPGQYF. The CDR3 coding sequence is TGTGCCAGCAGCCCGGTCAACACTCCGGGCCAATACTTC.

Ten or more counts support this clonotype. V usage is TRBV24-1 and J usage is TRBJ2-3, with 14 bases identical to TRBD2. The CDR3 is 18 amino acids. CDR1 is KGHDR, CDR2 SFDVKD, per germline. Trimming took 4 bases from V and 4 from J; bases not matched to a gene: 9. In nucleotides, the CDR3 is TGTGCCACCAGTGAACTCGGGACTAGCGGGAGAGCCGCAGATACGCAGTATTTT. This sequence encodes CATSELGTSGRAADTQYF.

The rearrangement joins TRBV12-3 or TRBV12-4 to TRBJ2-1, with a weak D call TRBD1 (7 bases). This CDR3 is built from 13 residues. The V end was cut by 10 bases, the J end by 13 bases, with 23 bases between. The CDR3 region has the DNA TGTGCCACCCGCCAGGGGGAGGAGGAGACCCAGTTCTTC. Protein sequence: CATRQGEEETQFF.

This clonotype was seen ten or more times. The chain couples TRBV11-3 to TRBJ2-1, with 11 bases matching TRBD2. The closer fit of TRBJ2-7 to the DNA end suggests the J call may be wrong. This CDR3 contains 15 residues. Germline loops: CDR1 SGHNT, CDR2 YENEEA. The CDR3, as DNA: TGTGCCAGCAGCTTACTGCTAGCGGGAGGAAATGAGCAGTACTTC. It yields the protein CASSLLLAGGNEQYF.

The chain combines TRBV5-1 with TRBJ2-1; no firm D call. The V and J ends lost 3 bases and 5 bases respectively, with 9 bases between them. Germline V lookup: CDR1 SGHRS, CDR2 YFSETQ. The CDR3 sequence is 13 residues long. Here the CDR3 reads CASSWTTHNEQFF. The CDR3 DNA reads TGCGCCAGCAGCTGGACCACCCACAATGAGCAGTTCTTC.

In its sample, this clonotype ranks as medium-sized (0.01 to 0.1%). This chain connects TRBV12-3 or TRBV12-4 to TRBJ2-5, with a possible D match to TRBD1 (7 bases). The CDR3 has 13 residues. V was pared by 10 bases and J by 5 bases, with 17 bases between. Here the CDR3 reads CATRQGEEETQYF. CDR3 sequence (DNA): TGTGCCACCCGCCAGGGGGAGGAGGAGACCCAGTACTTC.

This clonotype was seen a handful of times. V is TRBV10-3 and J is TRBJ2-2; no clear D. Per germline, CDR1 ENHRY and CDR2 SYGVKD. V lost 3 bases to trimming and J lost 9 bases, with 14 bases between them. CDR3 length equals 14 residues. The CDR3 sequence: CAISDYKVARELFF. CDR3 sequence (DNA): TGTGCCATCAGTGATTATAAGGTAGCACGGGAGCTGTTTTTT.

Details on this clonotype: This may stem from a read error, because a much larger clone lies one nucleotide away. J is TRBJ2-1 and V is TRBV27; D is perhaps TRBD2 (7 bases). The CDR3 runs 13 residues. Germline V gene data show CDR1 as MNHEY and CDR2 as SMNVEV (reference sequence). V lost 5 bases, J lost 13 bases, and 18 bases lay in between. The CDR3 loop is CASSPGGTNIQFF. The CDR3 coding sequence is TGTGCCAGCAGTCCCGGGGGGACAAACATTCAGTTCTTC.

The table lists this clonotype with many counts. The chain uses TRBV6-5 and TRBJ2-3, with TRBD2 matching over 8 bases. The CDR3 is made up of 15 amino acids. V shed 2 bases, J shed 3 bases, and the junction held 4 bases outside the gene matches. From germline, CDR1 is MNHEY and CDR2 SVGAGI. This chain's CDR3 is CASSYRLAGTDTQYF. CDR3 bases: TGTGCCAGCAGTTACAGGCTAGCGGGTACAGATACGCAGTATTTT.

The sample holds many counts of this clonotype. The chain employs TRBV27 and TRBJ2-1; 10 positions match TRBD1. Germline CDR1 MNHEY, CDR2 SMNVEV (reference sequence). The CDR3 extends over 16 amino acids. The junction had 7 bases not matched to a gene; V was cut back by 4 bases and J by 4 bases. CDR3 in amino acids: CASSSYRDRGYNEQFF. As DNA, the CDR3 is TGTGCCAGCAGTTCATACCGGGACAGGGGATACAATGAGCAGTTCTTC.

This chain connects TRBV7-9 to TRBJ1-1; 8 bases agree with TRBD1. This CDR3 is built from 15 residues. The germline V gene encodes CDR1 SEHNR and CDR2 FQNEAQ (reference sequence). V dropped 5 bases and J dropped 1; count of bases not matched to a gene: 6. The CDR3 DNA follows: TGTGCCAGCAGCGGACAGGGTGCCGGGAACACTGAAGCTTTCTTT. As protein: CASSGQGAGNTEAFF.

This clonotype was detected a few times. The genes are TRBV6-1 and TRBJ2-1, with D possibly TRBD2 on 6 matching bases. CDR3 size: 15 residues. Germline V gives CDR1 MNHNS, CDR2 SASEGT. V lost 1 base and J lost 10, with 17 bases in between. The CDR3 DNA reads TGTGCCAGCAGTGAAGTGAGCGGAGGGCCCTACGAGCAGTTCTTC. It is translated as CASSEVSGGPYEQFF.

This clonotype rates as large. The V gene is TRBV12-3 or TRBV12-4, the J gene TRBJ2-3; a possible D gene is TRBD2 (5 bases). This CDR3 contains 15 residues. The ends were cut back, 6 bases at V and 1 base at J, with 14 bases in the middle. CDR3 amino acids: CASSPRVGGTDTQYF. The CDR3 DNA sequence: TGTGCCAGCAGCCCAAGGGTGGGAGGCACAGATACGCAGTATTTT.

This clonotype was found many times. The CDR3 nucleotides are TGTGCCAGCAGTCTAGTCGACAGGGGGCAGAACGAGCAGTACTTC. Its translation is CASSLVDRGQNEQYF. The rearrangement joins TRBV6-1 to TRBJ2-1; 10 bases agree with TRBD1. With the DNA end fitting TRBJ2-7 better, the J assignment may be wrong. CDR1 and CDR2 from the germline V gene are MNHNS and SASEGT. The CDR3 runs to 15 residues.

The chain links TRBV6-1 to TRBJ2-1; unclear D gene. The J call may not be correct, given that the DNA end is closer to TRBJ2-7. Germline assignment: CDR1 MNHNS and CDR2 SASEGT. This CDR3 region has 14 residues. DNA of the CDR3: TGTGCCAGCAGTGACGCAGCTTATCTCTACGAGCAGTACTTC. This codes for CASSDAAYLYEQYF.

Judged by abundance, this clonotype is medium-sized (0.01 to 0.1%). The rearrangement links TRBV6-1 to TRBJ2-1; 9 bases match TRBD2. The J call may be faulty, since TRBJ2-7 better matches the DNA end. This CDR3 contains 17 residues. Germline loops: CDR1 MNHNS, CDR2 SASEGT. The CDR3 region is CASTSFYSGSPNNEQYF. The CDR3 nucleotides read TGTGCCAGCACAAGTTTTTATAGCGGGAGTCCGAACAATGAGCAGTACTTC.

This clonotype has just a few counts. The rearrangement joins TRBV7-6 to TRBJ2-7; D might be TRBD1 (6 bases). From germline, CDR1 is SGHVS and CDR2 FNYEAQ. Trimming took off 7 bases at V and 4 bases at J, with 17 bases between the two ends. CDR3 length: 14 residues. The CDR3 is CASTQNLQGYEQYF. In DNA form, the CDR3 reads TGTGCCAGCACCCAAAATTTACAGGGATACGAGCAGTACTTC.

The V and J genes are TRBV6-6 and TRBJ2-1; 7 bases align to TRBD1. The CDR3 is made up of 13 amino acids. Germline V gene sequence: CDR1 MNHNY, CDR2 SVGAGI (reference sequence). With 7 bases clipped from V and 10 bases from J, the junction kept 10 bases outside the gene matches. CDR3 in amino acids: CASTPEGAYEQFF. CDR3 DNA sequence: TGTGCCAGCACTCCCGAGGGGGCCTACGAGCAGTTCTTC.

This clonotype was observed a few times. The V call is TRBV12-3 or TRBV12-4, the J call TRBJ2-1; D is undetermined. The V end was cut by 4 bases, the J end by 2 bases, with 12 bases between. The CDR3 loop spans 15 amino acids. The chain's CDR3 is CASSSDIGAYNEQFF. CDR3 nucleotides: TGTGCCAGCAGTTCAGACATTGGGGCCTACAATGAGCAGTTCTTC.

Ten or more counts support this clonotype. This chain connects TRBV7-2 to TRBJ2-7; TRBD2 matches at 11 bases. CDR1 is SGHTA, CDR2 FQGNSA, per germline. The V and J ends lost 4 bases and 2 bases, in that order; junction bases with no gene match: 7. The CDR3 runs to 16 residues. CDR3 amino acids: CASSSLTSGATYEQYF. CDR3 in DNA: TGTGCCAGCAGCTCGCTGACTAGCGGGGCGACCTACGAGCAGTACTTC.

This clonotype was detected only a few times. The rearrangement uses TRBV6-2 or TRBV6-3 and TRBJ1-5; no definite D call. The CDR3 spans 13 residues. The V end was cut by 10 bases, the J end by 4 bases, with 14 bases between. CDR1 is MNHEY and CDR2 is SVGEGT in the germline V gene. Written as DNA, the CDR3 is TGTGCCACCGGAGGACGGGTGAATCAGCCCCAGCATTTT. Residues: CATGGRVNQPQHF.

This clonotype was observed a handful of times. J is TRBJ2-5 and V is TRBV11-1; TRBD2 agrees at 10 bases. V lost 2 bases, J lost 9 bases, and 6 bases stayed unmatched. This CDR3 comprises 14 residues. Looked up from germline, CDR1 is SGHAT and CDR2 is FQDESV (reference sequence). The DNA of the CDR3 is TGTGCCAGCAGCTTAAATGGGCTAGCGGGAGCCCAGTACTTC. Its protein is CASSLNGLAGAQYF.